This TCR beta chain was sequenced in a study of blood T cell repertoires in COVID-19. Study-wide context: Samples taken during acute and convalescent COVID-19 were collected in the United States, Italy and Spain.

Germline assignment: CDR1 MDHEN and CDR2 SYDVKM. Trimming took 6 bases from V and 5 from J; bases not matched to a gene: 15. This CDR3 has 16 residues. Sequencing used immunoSEQ multiplex PCR; TCRdb keeps in-frame clones, though not all of them. Of 150,000 to 250,000 clones listed, roughly four fifths are singletons. The cohort comprised adults aged 18 to 89 years residing in approximately 25 US areas. Cohorts were based on clinical histories the participants reported. Sequenced input: PBMCs or T cells enriched from blood (not recorded which). The receptor was derived from a man aged 35 to 55 who had recovered from COVID-19. V usage is TRBV28 and J usage is TRBJ1-2, with TRBD1 identical over 7 bases. The CDR3 reads CASRVLGQYEGYGYTF. CDR3 bases: TGTGCCAGCAGAGTCCTGGGACAGTACGAGGGGTATGGCTACACCTTC.